A single sample is the source of the 18 T cell receptor beta chains below, sequenced in a study of shared clonotypes between healthy human individuals. Using immunoSEQ multiplex PCR, the repertoire was profiled, and TCRdb retains in-frame clones only, with some absent. The sample has some 2.3 million clones, approximately 93% seen once. Source material: naive CD4+ T cells from PBMCs. Documented subset: CD45RA+ positively selected. These receptor sequences come from a man between 18 and 29 years old in good health. Some clones in this sample may be carry-over from other donors' samples.

The rearrangement uses TRBV28 and TRBJ1-2; tentative D call: TRBD1 (5 bases). The V gene's germline CDR1 is MDHEN and CDR2 SYDVKM. This CDR3 has 15 residues. With 9 bases removed from V and 2 bases from J, the gap between germline ends came to 19 bases. CDR3 amino acids: CASASGGITNYGYTF. The CDR3 DNA sequence: TGTGCCAGTGCCTCTGGGGGGATAACAAACTATGGCTACACCTTC.

The V and J genes are TRBV28 and TRBJ2-2, with D possibly being TRBD2 (6 bases). V dropped 5 bases and J dropped 5 bases, with 18 bases sitting between them. The CDR3 is made up of 16 amino acids. CDR1 and CDR2 (germline): MDHEN, SYDVKM. CDR3 amino acids: CASSNSGGEGTGELFF. The CDR3 coding sequence is TGTGCCAGCAGTAATAGCGGCGGGGAAGGGACCGGGGAGCTGTTTTTT. The full variable domain, completed using reference TRBV28 and TRBJ2-2, is DVKVTQSSRYLVKRTGEKVFLECVQDMDHENMFWYRQDPGLGLRLIYFSYDVKMKEKGDIPEGYSVSREKKERFSLILESASTNQTSMYLCASSNSGGEGTGELFFGEGSRLTVL.

This chain links TRBV30 with TRBJ2-7; D unresolved. V was trimmed by 6 bases and J by 5 bases, leaving 5 bases between them. Germline values: CDR1 GTSNPN, CDR2 SVGIG (reference sequence). The CDR3 contains 9 residues. CDR3 sequence reads: CACRHEQYF. The DNA for the CDR3 is TGTGCCTGTCGGCACGAGCAGTACTTC.

The chain joins TRBV5-4 to TRBJ2-7, with 11 nucleotides matching TRBD2. Germline V lookup: CDR1 SGHNT, CDR2 YYREEE (reference sequence). CDR3 length equals 16 residues. Germline trimming cut 4 bases from V and 1 base from J; bases unmatched to any gene: 7. Here the CDR3 DNA reads TGTGCCAGCAGCGAAAAGACTAGCGGGAAGTCCTACGAGCAGTACTTC. Translation gives CASSEKTSGKSYEQYF.

J is TRBJ2-6 and V is TRBV5-8; 11 bases align to TRBD2. V lost 3 bases, J lost 0 bases, and 11 bases stayed unmatched. The CDR3 totals 20 residues. Germline V lookup: CDR1 SGHTS, CDR2 YDEGEE. In DNA, the CDR3 is TGTGCCAGCAGCTATCTCCCGACTAGCGGGATTCGCTCTGGGGCCAACGTCCTGACTTTC. This gives the protein CASSYLPTSGIRSGANVLTF.

This rearrangement joins TRBV11-2 to TRBJ2-1; either TRBD1 or TRBD2 may supply D (5 bases each). This CDR3 spans 16 amino acids. Per germline, CDR1 SGHAT and CDR2 FQNNGV. Trimming shortened V by 5 bases and J by 7 bases, and 21 bases separated the two germline ends. The CDR3 loop reads CASSNPGRLLRNEQFF. The CDR3, as DNA: TGTGCCAGCAGCAACCCGGGGCGGCTTCTAAGAAATGAGCAGTTCTTC.

The chain has TRBV7-9 and TRBJ1-3; D gene unclear. V gave up 7 bases and J gave up 0 bases, with 13 bases separating them. Germline assignment: CDR1 SEHNR and CDR2 FQNEAQ (reference sequence). The CDR3 is made up of 15 amino acids. CDR3 amino acids: CASIPRASSGNTIYF. DNA of the CDR3: TGTGCCAGCATCCCGAGAGCGAGCTCTGGAAACACCATATATTTT. Full variable domain (remainder filled in from reference TRBV7-9 and TRBJ1-3): DTGVSQNPRHKITKRGQNVTFRCDPISEHNRLYWYRQTLGQGPEFLTYFQNEAQLEKSRLLSDRFSAERPKGSFSTLEIQRTEQGDSAMYLCASIPRASSGNTIYFGEGSWLTVV.

The rearrangement joins TRBV5-1 to TRBJ2-1; D is unresolved. The CDR3 has 15 residues. The V and J ends lost 0 bases and 3 bases respectively, with 10 bases between them. Germline V gives CDR1 SGHRS, CDR2 YFSETQ. CDR3 loop: CASSLDGSIYNEQFF. The CDR3 nucleotides read TGCGCCAGCAGCTTGGACGGCTCGATCTACAATGAGCAGTTCTTC.

The rearrangement links TRBV5-1 to TRBJ2-7; 10 bases line up with TRBD2. The germline CDR1 and CDR2 sequences are SGHRS and YFSETQ. V was pared by 2 bases and J by 2 bases, with 16 bases of the junction left unmatched. This CDR3 comprises 19 residues. The CDR3 DNA reads as TGCGCCAGCAGCTTTCTAGCGGGGGAGGCCCCGTCGAGAGCCTACGAGCAGTACTTC. Translation: CASSFLAGEAPSRAYEQYF.

Here the CDR3 reads CASSSGTVAETQYF. As DNA, the CDR3 is TGTGCCAGCAGCTCCGGGACCGTAGCTGAGACCCAGTACTTC. The chain combines TRBV7-2 with TRBJ2-5; either TRBD1 or TRBD2 may supply D (5 bases each). V lost 4 bases and J 5 bases, leaving 14 bases between the germline ends. The CDR3 runs to 14 residues. Looked up from germline, CDR1 is SGHTA and CDR2 is FQGNSA.

The chain uses TRBV28 and TRBJ2-7; 14 nucleotides line up with TRBD2. The ends lost 6 bases at V and 3 bases at J; junction bases unmatched: 4. The germline V gene has CDR1 MDHEN and CDR2 SYDVKM. This CDR3 has 15 amino acids. The CDR3 loop is CASSGTSGRSYEQYF. The CDR3 nucleotides are TGTGCCAGCAGCGGGACTAGCGGGAGAAGCTACGAGCAGTACTTC.

The chain couples TRBV5-1 to TRBJ2-2, with D possibly being TRBD1 or TRBD2 (5 bases each). Germline CDR1 is SGHRS and CDR2 is YFSETQ. Trimming pared 2 bases from V and 4 bases from J, leaving 27 bases between. The CDR3 is 20 amino acids. This CDR3 is CASSFPRGSVGSSGTGELFF. CDR3 in DNA: TGCGCCAGCAGCTTCCCGAGGGGTTCTGTTGGGAGCTCGGGCACCGGGGAGCTGTTTTTT.

The CDR3 bases are TGTGCCATCAGTGAGGCTAGCGGGCCCTACGAGCAGTACTTC. Its translation is CAISEASGPYEQYF. The chain recombines TRBV10-3 with TRBJ2-7, with 8 positions matching TRBD2. Trimming cost V 2 bases and J 2 bases; bases outside gene matches: 2. The CDR3 consists of 14 residues. Germline values: CDR1 ENHRY, CDR2 SYGVKD.

V usage is TRBV6-1 and J usage is TRBJ2-1, with a tentative D call TRBD2 (7 bases). The germline CDR1 and CDR2 sequences are MNHNS and SASEGT. V was cut by 0 bases and J by 8 bases, with 14 bases left in between. The CDR3 runs to 15 residues. DNA of the CDR3: TGTGCCAGCAGTGAAGCAGGGGGGGAAAGGGATGAGCAGTTCTTC. It specifies CASSEAGGERDEQFF.

V gene TRBV7-2 combines with J gene TRBJ2-2, with 8 bases aligning to TRBD1. With 4 bases clipped from V and 3 bases from J, the junction kept 13 bases outside the gene matches. Germline assignment: CDR1 SGHTA and CDR2 FQGNSA. This CDR3 is 18 amino acids long. CDR3 loop: CASSYTPGQGADTGELFF. The CDR3 DNA is TGTGCCAGCAGCTACACCCCAGGACAGGGAGCGGACACCGGGGAGCTGTTTTTT.

This rearrangement joins TRBV6-5 to TRBJ2-1; the D gene is possibly TRBD1 (6 bases). The V and J ends lost 6 bases and 9 bases respectively, with 9 bases between them. This CDR3 has 11 residues. Germline V gives CDR1 MNHEY, CDR2 SVGAGI. The CDR3 sequence: CASSTGFEQFF. The CDR3 nucleotides are TGTGCCAGCAGCACAGGGTTTGAGCAGTTCTTC.

The chain combines TRBV27 with TRBJ2-7; 15 bases agree with TRBD2. CDR3 size: 16 residues. With V trimmed by 5 bases and J by 6 bases, 8 bases remained unmatched. CDR1 and CDR2 from the germline V gene are MNHEY and SMNVEV (reference sequence). CDR3: CASSDGLAGGKGEQYF. As DNA, the CDR3 is TGTGCCAGCAGTGATGGACTAGCGGGAGGGAAAGGCGAGCAGTACTTC.

The CDR3 DNA reads TGTGCCAGCGGCCGAGGTCTGGATTTCTTT. Amino acids: CASGRGLDFF. The chain joins TRBV28 to TRBJ1-1; D gene ambiguous. The germline V gene encodes CDR1 MDHEN and CDR2 SYDVKM. V gave up 8 bases and J gave up 13 bases, with 14 bases separating them. The CDR3 loop spans 10 amino acids.